One T cell receptor (beta chain) is described in this entry. The target of this receptor is not known. No much larger clone is present one base from it, and per-base qualities are unavailable. This specimen belongs to a study of cytomegalovirus exposure and HLA in healthy donors listed by TCRdb under 2017. Concerning the study at large: In an earlier analysis of about 560 of the donors, 250 to 350 Gb of sequence data and 90 million to 120 million unique TCR beta sequences from 180 million or so T cells were reported. To decide whether each TCR beta V gene segment behaved as functional or pseudogenic, an earlier analysis of approximately 620 of the donors relied on high-throughput TCR beta sequencing. Because of strong linkage in the cohort, 4 to 6 DR-DQ haplotypes were treated as single units for association and clustering. Class I and class II HLA loci were covered by the typing at four-digit resolution. The T cell repertoires of 666 subjects were profiled by immunosequencing and related to cytomegalovirus serostatus. To predict cytomegalovirus infection status, the study combined high-throughput TCR immunosequencing, statistical association of individual TCRs with disease status, and machine learning. In the later analysis, no new phenotypic data were used to find candidate immune exposures; instead, reliance was placed on TCR beta sequences and their occurrence across donors. The study aimed to test whether signatures of past pathogen exposure could be identified by cataloging public T cell receptors. In a later analysis, previously published TCR beta repertoires from more than 500 donors were re-analyzed and high-resolution HLA genotyping was added so that TCR occurrence patterns could be studied. Approximately 300 gigabases of sequencing data and 80 million or so unique TCR sequences were included in an early release covering around 600 HLA-typed donors. Of the approximately 400 genotyped donors, 65% to 90% fell in the genetic ancestry cluster associated with self-reported Caucasian donors. The number of typed donors differed by locus: about 629-630 for A, B, C, DRB1 and DQB1; 522 for DQA1; some 610 for DPA1; and about 450 for DPB1. All discovery cohort repertoires had been generated using a single sequencing platform. Genome-wide SNP genotypes for about 60% of the roughly 700 donors were used in a later genetic analysis, which treated that subset as a discovery cohort. Donor age, sex, ethnicity and CMV serostatus were collected together with the repertoire data. In addition to the first cohort of roughly 700 subjects, a separate validation cohort of 100 to 150 different subjects was used. Across some 400 genotyped donors of the cohort, an average of about 240,000 unique TCR beta nucleotide sequences per donor were sequenced, and roughly 20% of those sequences were non-productive. Study-wide findings and limitations: A later genetic analysis associated a missense DCLRE1C variant with V-gene and J-gene trimming of TCR beta chains, and an independent cohort replicated the association. A later analysis found that HLA-associated TCR beta chains were more clonally expanded and had lower generation probabilities than equally common non-associated chains. It was suggested by the authors that the approach could potentially be generalized to other disease states and immunological phenotypes. The study gave a list of 150 to 200 TCR beta chains associated with cytomegalovirus. A further reported finding was that TCR beta sequences accurately predicted the HLA-A and HLA-B alleles for most subjects in the first cohort. Immune exposure information for the cohort was limited to CMV serostatus. Most TCR sequences were seen in very few donors, while some public TCRs were found in many individuals. In a later analysis, the rate of TCR association differed among HLA loci, with DRB1 alleles having the most associated TCRs and HLA-C alleles having the fewest. According to a later analysis, parvovirus B19, influenza, CMV and Epstein-Barr virus appeared linked to several top co-occurrence clusters. HLA typing was unavailable for some donors at each locus, so association tests used only the typed subset. According to a later genetic analysis, donors in an Asian-associated ancestry cluster had fewer N-insertions in productive TCRs than the roughly 700-donor mean. Specific HLA alleles were associated with 15,000 to 20,000 TCR beta sequences at a false discovery rate of 0.05 in a later analysis. When HLA alleles, especially DR and DQ, strongly co-occurred, attributing TCR associations to individual alleles was difficult. Linkage disequilibrium might explain the correlated functional status among segregating V segments, but an unknown experimental factor could not be excluded. The classifier was reported to diagnose cytomegalovirus status with high specificity and sensitivity in both the original and validation cohorts. Over 15 rarely observed V segments, including chromosome 9 orphons, were excluded from the earlier analysis of several hundred of the donors because counts were too low. A few of the identified cytomegalovirus-associated TCR beta chains were confirmed in vitro to be specific for cytomegalovirus antigens. A later analysis found that most CMV-associated TCR beta chains appeared HLA-restricted, with HLA associations seemingly driven largely by CMV exposure. In an earlier analysis of 587 of the donors, most TCR beta V segments appeared in productive rearrangements about 90% or about 30% of the time, broadly matching IMGT annotations. Presence/absence analyses assumed roughly uniform sequencing depth across donors, an assumption that may not hold. In this cohort, only TCR beta chains were sequenced, and detectable features were limited by the absence of alpha or paired-chain data. A group of highly shared sequence variants was considered likely to be a technical artifact of the sequencing pipeline.

Libraries were built with the immunoSEQ multiplex PCR assay. For the multiplex PCR, a mixture combining 60 forward primers for TCR Vbeta segments and 13 reverse primers for TCR Jbeta segments was used. A multiplex PCR assay on genomic DNA amplified the CDR3 region of rearranged TCR beta genes. On the Illumina HiSeq System, the amplified TCR beta libraries were sequenced as 87-base-pair reads. As for the original processing: A later analysis tallied roughly 78 million unique TCR beta chains across the 660 or so repertoires, and some 10 million of those chains were shared by two or more donors. A nearest-neighbor algorithm error-corrected the raw reads and collapsed the reads into unique sequences, merging closely related sequences to remove PCR and sequencing errors. CDR3 sequences were aligned to IMGT reference sequences to assign V, D and J gene segments. Each retained sequence needed at least a six-nucleotide match to both a V gene segment and a J gene segment. A rearrangement counted as productive if the CDR3 had no stop codons and remained in frame with V and J, and every other rearrangement counted as non-productive. CDR3 was defined according to IMGT convention as the region running from the second conserved V-encoded cysteine to the conserved J-encoded phenylalanine. Sequences without an unambiguous match to a single V gene segment were excluded from the earlier analysis of several hundred of the donors. An earlier analysis of a few hundred of the donors called V segments functional above 56.7% productive rearrangements and segregating when the between-donor standard deviation exceeded 5%. A statistical classification framework was developed to diagnose cytomegalovirus status using the catalog of TCR beta chain sequences. A later analysis assigned V and J genes by comparing TCR nucleotide sequences with IMGT/GENE-DB human TR gene sequences. The TCRdist pipeline was used in a later analysis to assign CDR3 sequences and most-parsimonious VDJ recombination scenarios. In a later analysis, each TCR beta chain was defined by its CDR3 amino acid sequence together with its V-gene family, and reads without a unique V-gene family were excluded. In a later analysis, a few hundred highly shared, low-generation-probability nucleotide sequences were removed to address suspected cross-contamination and a sequencing artifact. For each public chain, a later analysis derived a clonal expansion index from normalized ranks of inferred template counts within each repertoire. A later analysis computed generation probabilities with a VDJ recombination model fitted to out-of-frame rearrangements, and checked the results against IGoR. A later analysis scored TCR-TCR, TCR-HLA and TCR-CMV co-occurrence with hypergeometric tests, applying a repertoire-size bias correction to TCR pairs. False discovery rates were estimated in a later analysis by permuting HLA or CMV assignments 20 times. A later analysis grouped co-occurring TCRs with DBSCAN, adding TCRdist sequence similarity when clustering within HLA-allele-positive subsets. Repertoires with fewer than 30,000 or more than 120,000 public chains, plus five repertoires with anomalous nucleotide sharing, were excluded from co-occurrence clustering. Sourced from immuneACCESS, this table was stored by TCRdb with only in-frame sequences that have V and J called. A share of the clones is absent; for the studies checked, an unresolved V gene accounts for under half, and the remainder has no known explanation. That table supplies the V and J calls and clone size; D and trimming were determined from the DNA. This sample holds approximately 270,000 clones; over 70% were observed only once. The top ten clones comprise more than 0.3% of the sample.

The cohort was made up of around 720 healthy bone marrow donors. At the time of sampling, all cohort members were nominally healthy, though unrecorded immune exposures were likely present. The donor tested CMV seronegative, placing the donor among the 350 or so seronegative members of the cohort. A peripheral blood sample was provided by each donor, and peripheral blood mononuclear cells were used for TCR beta sequencing. The Qiagen DNeasy Blood Extraction Kit was used to extract genomic DNA from the blood cell samples. The receptor was isolated from a girl aged 2 to 9 in good health and CMV-seronegative. What was sequenced was PBMCs.

The DNA sequence is TGTGCCAGCACCCGAAGACTAGCGGGAATAGCCAAAAACATTCAGTACTTC. Its amino acids are CASTRRLAGIAKNIQYF. The V gene is TRBV2 and the J gene is TRBJ2-4; 11 bases in the middle match TRBD2. From its cysteine to its phenylalanine, the CDR3 spans 17 amino acids. Only the CDR3 region is kept as DNA, spanning 51 bases read in frame from base 1. The germline V end is reduced by 7 bases and the J end by 0 bases; junction bases left unmatched: 8. Sequences SNHLY (CDR1) and FYNNEI (CDR2) are obtained from the germline V gene.